This T cell receptor (beta chain) was retrieved from a study of T cell repertoires in cytomegalovirus infection. Study background: HLA-B-restricted CMV epitopes that are well studied were used alongside recently identified HLA-C-restricted ones. A matching HLA type, together with CMV infection, was signaled by public TCR beta signatures.

A single record per CDR3 protein comes from TCRdb applying MiXCR to the reads. The sample records approximately 590,000 distinct CDR3 sequences, roughly 43% being singletons. Trimming pared 0 bases from V and 6 bases from J, leaving 9 bases between. CDR3 length: 14 amino acids. The germline CDR1 and CDR2 sequences are SEHNR and FQNEAQ (reference sequence). Study-wide findings and caveats: CMV-specific TCR beta clonotypes restricted by HLA-C were the ones dominating the ex vivo response. The study identified carriers of CMV plus the relevant HLA from cumulative public TCR beta family frequency.

This clonotype was detected a few times. The antigen is not known. The clonotype was recovered from a human donor in good health (CMV status not recorded). Some clones in this sample may be carry-over from other donors' samples. The chain employs TRBV7-9 and TRBJ2-1; no definite D call. This specimen was cultured PBMCs, taken from culture after CMV antigen stimulation. The CDR3: CASSLASPSNEQFF. In DNA, the CDR3 is TGTGCCAGCAGCTTAGCCTCTCCGTCCAATGAGCAGTTCTTC.